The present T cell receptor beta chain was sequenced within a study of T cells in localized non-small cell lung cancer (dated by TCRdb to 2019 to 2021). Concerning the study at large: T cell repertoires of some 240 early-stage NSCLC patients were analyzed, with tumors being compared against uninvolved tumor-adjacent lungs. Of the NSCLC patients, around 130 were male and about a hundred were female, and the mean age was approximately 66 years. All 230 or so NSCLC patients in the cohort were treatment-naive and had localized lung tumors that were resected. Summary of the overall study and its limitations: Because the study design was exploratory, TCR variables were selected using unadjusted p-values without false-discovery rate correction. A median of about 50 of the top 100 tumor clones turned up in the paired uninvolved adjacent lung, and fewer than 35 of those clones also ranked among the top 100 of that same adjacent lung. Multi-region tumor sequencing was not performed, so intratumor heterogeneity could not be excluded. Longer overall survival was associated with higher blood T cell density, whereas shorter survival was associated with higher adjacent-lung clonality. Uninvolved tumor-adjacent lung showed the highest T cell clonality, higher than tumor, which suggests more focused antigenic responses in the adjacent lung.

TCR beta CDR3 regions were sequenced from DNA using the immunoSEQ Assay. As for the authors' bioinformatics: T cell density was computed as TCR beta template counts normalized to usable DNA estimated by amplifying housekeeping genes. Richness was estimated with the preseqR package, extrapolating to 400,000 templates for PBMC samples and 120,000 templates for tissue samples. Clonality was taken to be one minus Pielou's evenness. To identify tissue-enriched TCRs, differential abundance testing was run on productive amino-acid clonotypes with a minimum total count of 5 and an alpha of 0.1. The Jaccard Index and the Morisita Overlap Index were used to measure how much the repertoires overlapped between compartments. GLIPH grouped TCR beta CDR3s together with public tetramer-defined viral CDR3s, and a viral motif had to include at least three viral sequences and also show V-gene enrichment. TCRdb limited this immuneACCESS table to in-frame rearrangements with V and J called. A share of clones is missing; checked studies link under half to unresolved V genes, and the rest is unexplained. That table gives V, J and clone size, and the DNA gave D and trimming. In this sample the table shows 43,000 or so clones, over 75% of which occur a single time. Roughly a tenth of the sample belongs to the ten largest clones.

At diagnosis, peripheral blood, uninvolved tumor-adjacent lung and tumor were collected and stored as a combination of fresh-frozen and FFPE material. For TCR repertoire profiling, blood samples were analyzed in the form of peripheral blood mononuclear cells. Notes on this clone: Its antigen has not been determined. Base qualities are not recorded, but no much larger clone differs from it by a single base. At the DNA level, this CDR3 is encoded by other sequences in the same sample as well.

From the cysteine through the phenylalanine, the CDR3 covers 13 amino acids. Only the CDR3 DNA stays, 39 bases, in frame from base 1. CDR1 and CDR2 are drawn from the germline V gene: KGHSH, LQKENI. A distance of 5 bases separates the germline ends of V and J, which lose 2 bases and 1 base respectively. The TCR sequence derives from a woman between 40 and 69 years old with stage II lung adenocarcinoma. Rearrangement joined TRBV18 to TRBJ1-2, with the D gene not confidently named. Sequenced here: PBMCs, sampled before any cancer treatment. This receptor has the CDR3 CASSPEGNYGYTF. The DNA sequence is TGTGCCAGCTCACCAGAGGGTAACTATGGCTACACCTTC.